The source of this TCR beta chain is a study of blood T cell repertoires in COVID-19. Study as a whole: Samples representing acute and convalescent COVID-19 were sourced from the United States, Italy and Spain.

Clones were sequenced by immunoSEQ multiplex PCR, and TCRdb holds only the in-frame ones, with some missing. This table holds tens of thousands of clones, about nine tenths found once. The CDR3 is 17 residues long. V was clipped by 6 bases and J by 1 base; unmatched bases: 10. CDR1 SQVTM and CDR2 ANQGSEA come from the germline V gene. Sequenced material: peripheral blood. The source is a man between 40 and 49 years old with acute or convalescent COVID-19. This sequence joins TRBV29-1 and TRBJ1-5; 12 positions match TRBD1. The CDR3 loop reads CSVSTGTGGSSNQPQHF. The CDR3 DNA reads TGCAGCGTGAGCACCGGGACAGGGGGCTCGAGCAATCAGCCCCAGCATTTT.